This TCR beta chain was obtained from a study of monozygotic twins with inflammatory bowel disease. Regarding the study as a whole: Patients received differing immunosuppressive treatments, which may have added variability to their repertoires. Twins with IBD had fewer clonotypes in common with others than healthy twins, particularly during disease activity. The study found lower TCRbeta diversity (inverse Simpson) in IBD patients than in healthy co-twins.

TCRdb re-analyzed the 5' RACE reads; it lists each CDR3 protein once, without DNA. The repertoire table contains around 450,000 distinct CDR3 sequences. The CDR3 has 14 residues. CDR1 and CDR2 (germline): ENHRY, SYGVKD. Notes on this clonotype: Its specificity is unknown.

The sample comprised blood. The sequence derives from a human donor with ulcerative colitis or Crohn's disease, or a healthy co-twin of an affected twin (not recorded which). This chain uses TRBV10-3 with TRBJ2-7; TCRdb returns TRBD2, unconfirmable since there is no DNA. The chain's CDR3 is CAISEGLANYEQYF.